The entry that follows covers one T cell receptor (beta chain) sequence. Seattle cases were enrolled at active infection and followed longitudinally. This record belongs to a study of blood T cell repertoires in COVID-19. On the study more broadly: Sample material is recorded as cDNA or gDNA derived from T cells, B-cell-depleted T cells, or PBMCs.

V lost 4 bases, J lost 3 bases, and 5 bases stayed unmatched. This CDR3 comprises 15 residues. Germline lookup yields CDR1 SGHTA and CDR2 FQGNSA. Under the authors' procedure: Reference gene primer amplification in the assay estimated nucleated cell counts. Produced via immunoSEQ multiplex PCR; TCRdb's table is partial and in-frame only. The V and J calls and clone size are taken from that table; D and trimming were inferred from the DNA. The table lists roughly 120,000 clones, roughly 89% of them singletons. Sequencing input: peripheral blood. This clonotype was obtained from an older woman with COVID-19, enrolled during active disease. The chain links TRBV7-2 to TRBJ2-1, with 8 positions matching TRBD2. CDR3: CASSSRGGDYNEQFF. The DNA of the CDR3 is TGTGCCAGCAGCTCCCGGGGGGGGGACTACAATGAGCAGTTCTTC.